The T cell receptor (beta chain) under discussion was sequenced for a study of T cell responses to AZD1222 COVID-19 vaccine. Study observations and caveats: Breadth and depth of Spike-specific TCRs rose after two AZD1222 doses. Just 5 to 7 AZD1222 recipients tested seropositive at baseline. Across the whole spike, CD4 TCRs peaked at regions 160-218 and 743-854. Repertoire sampling occurred only after the peak T cell response.

Losses at the gene ends were 7 bases for V and 3 bases for J; bases not matched to a gene: 6. CDR1 and CDR2 (germline): MDHEN, SYDVKM. This CDR3 has 15 residues. Assay used: immunoSEQ multiplex PCR; TCRdb lists only in-frame clones, some missing. The table lists about 120,000 clones, roughly nine tenths of them singletons. The count of this clone is one. Its antigen is undetermined. This sample comprised peripheral blood, obtained on day 0 of AZD1222 vaccination. The chain carries TRBV28 and TRBJ2-1; TRBD2 agrees at 10 bases. The source is an adult in good health. In DNA form, the CDR3 reads TGTGCCAGCAACCCCGCTAGCGGGGGCTACAATGAGCAGTTCTTC. Translated, it gives CASNPASGGYNEQFF.